This T cell receptor (beta chain) came from a study of blood T cell repertoires in COVID-19. Under the authors' procedure: Estimation of nucleated cell counts relied on the amplification of reference gene primers. Produced via immunoSEQ multiplex PCR; TCRdb's table is partial and in-frame only. V, J and clone size derive from that table, while D and trimming were established from the DNA sequence. In the table there are about 95,000 clones, around 87% of which are singletons. The CDR3 is made up of 12 amino acids. Trimming left V 8 bases short and J 1 base short, with 11 bases between. Germline V lookup: CDR1 SQVTM, CDR2 ANQGSEA.

The source is a human donor in a cohort sampled during active COVID-19. Material: peripheral blood. This sequence joins TRBV29-1 and TRBJ1-1, with D perhaps TRBD1 (6 bases). CDR3 residues: CSTRQANTEAFF. CDR3 nucleotide sequence: TGCAGCACTCGACAGGCGAACACTGAAGCTTTCTTT.